This T cell receptor beta chain is from a study of cytomegalovirus exposure and HLA in healthy donors. General study results and limits: Later analysis identified over 15,000 TCR beta sequences associated with HLA alleles, using a false discovery rate threshold of 0.05. According to the study, around 160 TCR beta chains were cytomegalovirus-associated. Sequences of the TCR beta chain were said to predict the HLA-A and HLA-B alleles of most subjects accurately. Segments of the TCR beta V type were, in most cases, productive about 87% or about 30% of the time in an earlier analysis.

Per germline, CDR1 SGHTA and CDR2 FQGNSA. The CDR3 has 14 residues. Trimming stripped 7 bases from V and 2 bases from J, with 12 bases between. This clone was recorded a few times. Its antigen is undetermined. The PCR made use of 60 Vbeta and 13 Jbeta primers. TCRdb's table, derived via immunoSEQ multiplex PCR, lists solely in-frame clones and lacks some. The sample consists of 130,000 or so clones, around 77% of them appearing once. The genes are TRBV7-2 and TRBJ1-5; D unclear. Sequences were obtained from PBMCs. This receptor was identified in a man in his thirties or forties in good health and CMV-seronegative. This CDR3 is CASMAGSGNQPQHF. The CDR3 coding sequence is TGTGCCAGCATGGCGGGGAGCGGCAATCAGCCCCAGCATTTT.